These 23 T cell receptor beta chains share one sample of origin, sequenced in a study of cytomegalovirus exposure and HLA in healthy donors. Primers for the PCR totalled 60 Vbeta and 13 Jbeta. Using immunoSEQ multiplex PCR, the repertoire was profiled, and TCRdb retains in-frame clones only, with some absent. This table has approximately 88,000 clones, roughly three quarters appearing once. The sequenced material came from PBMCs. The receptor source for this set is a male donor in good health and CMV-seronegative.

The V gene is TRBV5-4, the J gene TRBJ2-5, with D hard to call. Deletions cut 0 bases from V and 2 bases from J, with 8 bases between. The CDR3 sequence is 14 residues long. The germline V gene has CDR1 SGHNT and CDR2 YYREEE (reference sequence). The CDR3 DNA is TGTGCCAGCAGCTTGGGCCGGAGACAAGAGACCCAGTACTTC. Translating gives CASSLGRRQETQYF.

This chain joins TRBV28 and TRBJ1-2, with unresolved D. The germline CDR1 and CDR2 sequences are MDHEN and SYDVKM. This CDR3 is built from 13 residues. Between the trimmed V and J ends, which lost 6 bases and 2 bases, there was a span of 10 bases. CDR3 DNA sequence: TGTGCCAGCAGATCTGGAGGGAACTATGGCTACACCTTC. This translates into CASRSGGNYGYTF.

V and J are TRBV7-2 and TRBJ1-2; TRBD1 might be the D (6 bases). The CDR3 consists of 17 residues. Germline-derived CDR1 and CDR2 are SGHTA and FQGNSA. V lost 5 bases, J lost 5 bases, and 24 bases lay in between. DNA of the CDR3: TGTGCCAGCAGCGAGCTGGGGGCCCAGGGGATGGCGTATGGCTACACCTTC. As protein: CASSELGAQGMAYGYTF.

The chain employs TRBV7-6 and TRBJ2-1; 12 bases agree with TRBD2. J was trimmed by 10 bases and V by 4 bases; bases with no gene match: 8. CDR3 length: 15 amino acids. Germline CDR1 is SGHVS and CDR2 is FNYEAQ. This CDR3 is CASSSSSGRAGEQFF. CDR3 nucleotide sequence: TGTGCCAGCAGCTCGTCTAGCGGGAGGGCCGGGGAGCAGTTCTTC. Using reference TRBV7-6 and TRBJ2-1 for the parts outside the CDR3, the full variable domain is GAGVSQSPRYKVTKRGQDVALRCDPISGHVSLYWYRQALGQGPEFLTYFNYEAQQDKSGLPNDRFSAERPEGSISTLTIQRTEQRDSAMYRCASSSSSGRAGEQFFGPGTRLTVL.

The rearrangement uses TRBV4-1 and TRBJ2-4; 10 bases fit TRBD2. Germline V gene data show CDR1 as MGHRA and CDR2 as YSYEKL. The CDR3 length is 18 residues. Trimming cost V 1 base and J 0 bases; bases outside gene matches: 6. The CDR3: CASSQVLAGGLAKNIQYF. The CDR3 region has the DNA TGCGCCAGCAGCCAAGTGTTAGCGGGGGGACTAGCCAAAAACATTCAGTACTTC.

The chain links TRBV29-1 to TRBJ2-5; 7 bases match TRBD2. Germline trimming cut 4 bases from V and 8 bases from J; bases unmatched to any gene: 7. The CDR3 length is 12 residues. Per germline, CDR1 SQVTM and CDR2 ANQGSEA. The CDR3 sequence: CSVGAAGVTQYF. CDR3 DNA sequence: TGCAGCGTTGGGGCGGCGGGAGTAACCCAGTACTTC. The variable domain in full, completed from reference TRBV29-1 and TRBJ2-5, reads SAVISQKPSRDICQRGTSLTIQCQVDSQVTMMFWYRQQPGQSLTLIATANQGSEATYESGFVIDKFPISRPNLTFSTLTVSNMSPEDSSIYLCSVGAAGVTQYFGPGTRLLVL.

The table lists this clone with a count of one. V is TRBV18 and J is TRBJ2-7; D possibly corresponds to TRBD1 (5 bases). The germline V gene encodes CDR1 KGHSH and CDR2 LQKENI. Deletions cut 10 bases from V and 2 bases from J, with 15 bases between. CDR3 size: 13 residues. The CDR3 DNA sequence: TGTGCCACCACCCTCATAGGGGCCTACGAGCAGTACTTC. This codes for CATTLIGAYEQYF.

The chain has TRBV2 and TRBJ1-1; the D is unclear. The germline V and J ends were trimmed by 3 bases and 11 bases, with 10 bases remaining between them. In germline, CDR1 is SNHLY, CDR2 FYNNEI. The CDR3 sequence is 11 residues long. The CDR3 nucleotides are TGTGCCAGCAGTGATCGCGTGTGGGCTTTCTTT. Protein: CASSDRVWAFF. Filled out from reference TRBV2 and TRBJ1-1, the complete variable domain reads EPEVTQTPSHQVTQMGQEVILRCVPISNHLYFYWYRQILGQKVEFLVSFYNNEISEKSEIFDDQFSVERPDGSNFTLKIRSTKLEDSAMYFCASSDRVWAFFGQGTRLTVV.

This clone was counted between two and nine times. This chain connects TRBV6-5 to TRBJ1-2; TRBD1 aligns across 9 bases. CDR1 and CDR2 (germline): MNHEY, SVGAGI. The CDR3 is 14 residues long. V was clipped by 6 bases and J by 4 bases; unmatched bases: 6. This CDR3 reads CASSTPGQGYGYTF. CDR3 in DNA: TGTGCCAGCAGCACTCCGGGACAGGGCTATGGCTACACCTTC.

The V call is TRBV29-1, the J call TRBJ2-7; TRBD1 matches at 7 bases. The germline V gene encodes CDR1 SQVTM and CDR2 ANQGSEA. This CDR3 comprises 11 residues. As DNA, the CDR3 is TGCAGTGCAGGGGGCTCCTACGAGCAGTACTTC. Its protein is CSAGGSYEQYF.

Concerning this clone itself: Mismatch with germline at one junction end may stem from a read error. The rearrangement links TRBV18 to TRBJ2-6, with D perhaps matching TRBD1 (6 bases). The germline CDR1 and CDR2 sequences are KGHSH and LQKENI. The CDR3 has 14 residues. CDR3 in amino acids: CASSPDDRSNGLTF. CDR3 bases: TGTGCCAGCTCACCTGACGACAGGTCCAACGGCCTGACTTTC.

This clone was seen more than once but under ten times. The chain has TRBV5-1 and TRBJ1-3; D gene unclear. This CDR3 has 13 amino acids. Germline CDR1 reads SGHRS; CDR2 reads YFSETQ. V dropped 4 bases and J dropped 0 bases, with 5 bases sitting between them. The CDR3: CASSPSSGNTIYF. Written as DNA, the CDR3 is TGCGCCAGCAGCCCGAGCTCTGGAAACACCATATATTTT. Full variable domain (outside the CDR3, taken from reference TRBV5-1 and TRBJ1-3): KAGVTQTPRYLIKTRGQQVTLSCSPISGHRSVSWYQQTPGQGLQFLFEYFSETQRNKGNFPGRFSGRQFSNSRSEMNVSTLELGDSALYLCASSPSSGNTIYFGEGSWLTVV.

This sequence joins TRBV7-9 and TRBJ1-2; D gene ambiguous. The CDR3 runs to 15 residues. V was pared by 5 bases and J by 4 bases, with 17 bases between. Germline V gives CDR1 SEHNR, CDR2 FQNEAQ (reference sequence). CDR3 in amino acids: CASSATEGRVYGYTF. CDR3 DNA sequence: TGTGCCAGCAGCGCTACAGAAGGTCGTGTCTATGGCTACACCTTC.

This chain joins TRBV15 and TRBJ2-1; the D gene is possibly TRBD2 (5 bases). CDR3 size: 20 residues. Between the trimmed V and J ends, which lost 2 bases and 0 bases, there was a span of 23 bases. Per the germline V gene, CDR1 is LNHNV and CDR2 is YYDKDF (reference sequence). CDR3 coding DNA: TGTGCCACCAGCAGAAGTTCCGGACGGCGGGCAGAACCCTCCTACAATGAGCAGTTCTTC. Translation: CATSRSSGRRAEPSYNEQFF.

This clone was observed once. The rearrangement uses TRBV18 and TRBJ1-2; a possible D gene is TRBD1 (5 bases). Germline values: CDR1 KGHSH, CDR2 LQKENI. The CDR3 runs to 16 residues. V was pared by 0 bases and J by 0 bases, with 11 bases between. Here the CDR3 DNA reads TGTGCCAGCTCACCACCGGGGGGAGGAACTAACTATGGCTACACCTTC. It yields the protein CASSPPGGGTNYGYTF.

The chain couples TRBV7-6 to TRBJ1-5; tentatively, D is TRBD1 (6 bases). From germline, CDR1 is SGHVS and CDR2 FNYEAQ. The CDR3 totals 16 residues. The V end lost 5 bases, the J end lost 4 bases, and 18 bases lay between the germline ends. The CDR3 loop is CASSPSAWGHNQPQHF. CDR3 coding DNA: TGTGCCAGCAGCCCTTCTGCTTGGGGACATAATCAGCCCCAGCATTTT.

Here the CDR3 DNA reads TGTGCCAGCAGTGAAGGTAGTAGTAATCAGCCCCAGCATTTT. Translated, it gives CASSEGSSNQPQHF. The rearrangement joins TRBV2 to TRBJ1-5; no definite D call. From germline, CDR1 is SNHLY and CDR2 FYNNEI. This CDR3 is built from 14 residues. Trimming removed 1 base from V and 4 bases from J, with 8 bases in between.

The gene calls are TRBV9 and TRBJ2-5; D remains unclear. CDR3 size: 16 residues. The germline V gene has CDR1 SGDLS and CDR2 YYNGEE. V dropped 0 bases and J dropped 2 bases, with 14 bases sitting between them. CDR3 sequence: CASSVGSRRSQETQYF. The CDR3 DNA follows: TGTGCCAGCAGCGTAGGATCTAGAAGGTCGCAAGAGACCCAGTACTTC.

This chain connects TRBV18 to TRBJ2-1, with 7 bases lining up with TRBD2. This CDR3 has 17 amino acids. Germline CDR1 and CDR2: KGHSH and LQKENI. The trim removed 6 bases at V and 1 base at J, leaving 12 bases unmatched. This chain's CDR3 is CASSGVSGSLSYNEQFF. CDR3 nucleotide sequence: TGTGCCAGCTCCGGGGTTAGCGGGTCCCTATCCTACAATGAGCAGTTCTTC. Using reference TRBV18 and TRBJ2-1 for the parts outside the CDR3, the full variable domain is NAGVMQNPRHLVRRRGQEARLRCSPMKGHSHVYWYRQLPEEGLKFMVYLQKENIIDESGMPKERFSAEFPKEGPSILRIQQVVRGDSAAYFCASSGVSGSLSYNEQFFGPGTRLTVL.

Written as DNA, the CDR3 is TGTGCCAGCAGCTTGAAGACTAGCGGGAGTGTCTTTAACAATGAGCAGTTCTTC. Amino acid sequence: CASSLKTSGSVFNNEQFF. The chain joins TRBV7-6 to TRBJ2-1; the match to TRBD2 covers 12 bases. From germline, CDR1 is SGHVS and CDR2 FNYEAQ. CDR3 length: 18 amino acids. The V segment lost 3 bases and the J segment 5 bases; nucleotides outside the gene matches: 11.

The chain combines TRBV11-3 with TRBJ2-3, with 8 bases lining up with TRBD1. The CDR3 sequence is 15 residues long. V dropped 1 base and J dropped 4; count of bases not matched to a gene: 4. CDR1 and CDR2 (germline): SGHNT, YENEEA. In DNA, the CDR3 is TGTGCCAGCAGCTTAGCTGGACAGGGCCCAGATACGCAGTATTTT. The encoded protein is CASSLAGQGPDTQYF.

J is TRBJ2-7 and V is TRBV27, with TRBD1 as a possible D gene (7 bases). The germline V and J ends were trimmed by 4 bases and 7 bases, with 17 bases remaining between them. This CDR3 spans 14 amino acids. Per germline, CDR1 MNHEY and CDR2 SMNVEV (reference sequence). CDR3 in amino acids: CASSSRTGAGEQYF. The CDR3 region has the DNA TGTGCCAGCAGTTCCAGAACAGGGGCGGGAGAGCAGTACTTC.

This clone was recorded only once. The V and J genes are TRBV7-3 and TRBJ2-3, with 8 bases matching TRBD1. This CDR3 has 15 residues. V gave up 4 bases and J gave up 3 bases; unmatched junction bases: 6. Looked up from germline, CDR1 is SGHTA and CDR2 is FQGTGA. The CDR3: CASSSTTGETDTQYF. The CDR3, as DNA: TGTGCCAGCAGCTCGACGACAGGGGAGACAGATACGCAGTATTTT.